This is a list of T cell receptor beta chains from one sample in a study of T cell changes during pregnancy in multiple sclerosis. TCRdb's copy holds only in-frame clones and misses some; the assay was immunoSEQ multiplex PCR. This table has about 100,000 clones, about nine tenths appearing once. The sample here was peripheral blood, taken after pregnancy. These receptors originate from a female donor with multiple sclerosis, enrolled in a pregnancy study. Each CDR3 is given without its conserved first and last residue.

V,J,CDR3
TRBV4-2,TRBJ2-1,ASSQDGLSGSEEQF
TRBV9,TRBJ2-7,ASSVAVDGNEQY
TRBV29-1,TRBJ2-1,SVPRGGQGYNEQF
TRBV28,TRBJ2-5,ASSSPSTGQETQY
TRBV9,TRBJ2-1,ASSVGGEVYNEQF
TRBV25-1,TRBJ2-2,ASSETGQYTGELF
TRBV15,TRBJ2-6,ATSRDIWGGDSSGANVLT
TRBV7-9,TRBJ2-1,ASSQDRVPNNEQF
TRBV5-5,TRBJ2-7,ASRASGTLEQY
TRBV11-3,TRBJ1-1,ASSFAGGNTEAF
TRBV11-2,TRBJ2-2,ASSLSTFGTGELF
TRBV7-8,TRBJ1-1,ASSLRGFEAEAF
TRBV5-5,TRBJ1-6,ASSWGATYNSPLH
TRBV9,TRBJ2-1,ASSFKGIGGYNEQF
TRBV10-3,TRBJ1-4,ATRQGSGEKLF
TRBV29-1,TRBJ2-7,SVSWGLDEQY
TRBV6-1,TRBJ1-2,ASRDDRFYGYT
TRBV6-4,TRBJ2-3,ASSVLAGGTDTQY
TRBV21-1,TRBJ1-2,ASSKLRQGACYGYT
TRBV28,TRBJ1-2,ASSRTVYGYT
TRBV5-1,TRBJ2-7,ASSLTGGTYEQY
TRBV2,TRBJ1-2,ASSEGGRLRGYT
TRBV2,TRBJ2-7,ASRGQGPSYEQY
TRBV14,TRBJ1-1,ASSQDPMSTEAF
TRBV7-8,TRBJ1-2,ASSFRTNYGYT
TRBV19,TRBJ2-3,ASRALGGDTQY
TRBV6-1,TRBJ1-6,ASSELGQGYNSPLH
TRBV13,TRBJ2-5,ASSLGGLGGIETQY
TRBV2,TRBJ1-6,ASTQAGTDNSPLH